A selection of T cell receptor beta chains follows, all from one sample in a study of shared clonotypes between healthy human individuals. Profiling relied on immunoSEQ multiplex PCR, and the TCRdb table lists in-frame clones only, not all of them. Here the sample spans around 2.5 million clones, 80% to 95% being singletons. The material sequenced was naive CD4+ T cells from PBMCs. The receptors stem from a man between 18 and 29 years old in good health. Some clones in this sample may be carry-over from other donors' samples. Each CDR3 is given with its conserved first and last residue. The D gene is left open where the match is weak. Some rows have no size entry. The others give once, few or many, or a class for an expanded clone.

D gene: NA; V gene: TRBV12-5; clone size: NA; J gene: TRBJ2-3; CDR3 protein: CASGSPDTQYF; CDR3 DNA: TGTGCTAGTGGTTCCCCAGATACGCAGTATTTT
D gene: NA; V gene: TRBV6-4; clone size: once; J gene: TRBJ2-1; CDR3 protein: CASTPFRGPLNEQFF; CDR3 DNA: TGTGCCAGCACTCCATTCAGGGGACCGCTTAATGAGCAGTTCTTC
D gene: NA; V gene: TRBV6-1; clone size: NA; J gene: TRBJ1-4; CDR3 protein: CASSVRQFATNEKLFF; CDR3 DNA: TGTGCCAGCAGTGTTAGGCAGTTCGCAACTAATGAAAAACTGTTTTTT
D gene: NA; V gene: TRBV7-9; clone size: NA; J gene: TRBJ1-4; CDR3 protein: CASSQIIEKLFF; CDR3 DNA: TGTGCCAGCAGCCAAATCATTGAAAAACTGTTTTTT
D gene: TRBD1; V gene: TRBV5-1; clone size: NA; J gene: TRBJ1-5; CDR3 protein: CASSLGGQGGQPQHF; CDR3 DNA: TGCGCCAGCAGCTTGGGCGGGCAGGGGGGCCAGCCCCAGCATTTT
D gene: TRBD1; V gene: TRBV2; clone size: NA; J gene: TRBJ2-3; CDR3 protein: CASRTGSTDTQYF; CDR3 DNA: TGTGCCAGCCGGACAGGGAGCACAGATACGCAGTATTTT
D gene: TRBD1; V gene: TRBV27; clone size: NA; J gene: TRBJ2-5; CDR3 protein: CASSPLGQGARETQYF; CDR3 DNA: TGTGCCAGCAGCCCCTTAGGACAGGGGGCAAGAGAGACCCAGTACTTC
D gene: NA; V gene: TRBV7-9; clone size: NA; J gene: TRBJ2-1; CDR3 protein: CASSLSGYNEQFF; CDR3 DNA: TGTGCCAGCAGCTTATCCGGGTACAATGAGCAGTTCTTC
D gene: TRBD2; V gene: TRBV5-4; clone size: NA; J gene: TRBJ2-7; CDR3 protein: CASSQSSGRDYQQYF; CDR3 DNA: TGTGCCAGCAGCCAATCTAGCGGGAGAGATTATCAGCAGTACTTC
D gene: NA; V gene: TRBV28; clone size: NA; J gene: TRBJ2-7; CDR3 protein: CASRRTGTYEQYF; CDR3 DNA: TGTGCCAGCCGAAGAACAGGAACCTACGAGCAGTACTTC
D gene: TRBD1; V gene: TRBV7-3; clone size: NA; J gene: TRBJ2-1; CDR3 protein: CASSHRAGTGYNEQFF; CDR3 DNA: TGTGCCAGCAGCCATAGGGCCGGGACAGGCTACAATGAGCAGTTCTTC
D gene: TRBD2; V gene: TRBV27; clone size: NA; J gene: TRBJ2-2; CDR3 protein: CASRTPDSGPAGGPMNTGELFF; CDR3 DNA: TGTGCCAGCAGAACCCCGGACAGCGGGCCAGCGGGAGGGCCGATGAACACCGGGGAGCTGTTTTTT
D gene: TRBD2; V gene: TRBV7-2; clone size: NA; J gene: TRBJ2-5; CDR3 protein: CASSSPGLAVVAQYF; CDR3 DNA: TGTGCCAGCAGTTCGCCGGGACTAGCAGTAGTCGCCCAGTACTTC
D gene: TRBD1; V gene: TRBV5-5; clone size: NA; J gene: TRBJ2-3; CDR3 protein: CASSLVQGGDTQYF; CDR3 DNA: TGTGCCAGCAGCTTGGTACAGGGGGGAGATACGCAGTATTTT
D gene: NA; V gene: TRBV5-6; clone size: NA; J gene: TRBJ2-1; CDR3 protein: CASSLTGPIWGSYNEQFF; CDR3 DNA: TGTGCCAGCAGCCTAACCGGGCCGATCTGGGGGTCCTACAATGAGCAGTTCTTC
D gene: NA; V gene: TRBV6-6; clone size: NA; J gene: TRBJ2-3; CDR3 protein: CASSYSRSRSEDTQYF; CDR3 DNA: TGTGCCAGCAGTTACTCGAGGAGCAGATCGGAAGATACGCAGTATTTT
D gene: NA; V gene: TRBV21-1; clone size: NA; J gene: TRBJ1-3; CDR3 protein: CAGKQVFSGNTIYF; CDR3 DNA: TGTGCCGGGAAACAGGTGTTCTCTGGAAACACCATATATTTT
D gene: NA; V gene: TRBV15; clone size: NA; J gene: TRBJ2-1; CDR3 protein: CATRVGLSYNEQFF; CDR3 DNA: TGTGCCACCCGCGTGGGACTCTCCTACAATGAGCAGTTCTTC
D gene: TRBD1; V gene: TRBV5-1; clone size: few; J gene: TRBJ2-7; CDR3 protein: CASSLGVGNRGPYEQYF; CDR3 DNA: TGCGCCAGCAGCTTGGGGGTCGGGAACAGGGGTCCCTACGAGCAGTACTTC
D gene: NA; V gene: TRBV4-3; clone size: once; J gene: TRBJ2-7; CDR3 protein: CASSQEGLGDYEQYF; CDR3 DNA: TGCGCCAGCAGCCAAGAGGGACTCGGGGACTACGAGCAGTACTTC
D gene: NA; V gene: TRBV5-4; clone size: NA; J gene: TRBJ2-3; CDR3 protein: CASSQGTPASTDTQYF; CDR3 DNA: TGTGCCAGCAGCCAAGGGACACCCGCTAGCACAGATACGCAGTATTTT
D gene: NA; V gene: TRBV2; clone size: NA; J gene: TRBJ1-1; CDR3 protein: CASSPGDWGEAFF; CDR3 DNA: TGTGCCAGCAGTCCGGGGGACTGGGGTGAAGCTTTCTTT
D gene: NA; V gene: TRBV11-2; clone size: NA; J gene: TRBJ2-1; CDR3 protein: CASSTLSGTYNEQFF; CDR3 DNA: TGTGCCAGCAGCACTCTGTCGGGGACCTACAATGAGCAGTTCTTC
D gene: NA; V gene: TRBV6-1; clone size: NA; J gene: TRBJ1-2; CDR3 protein: CASSRSYGYTF; CDR3 DNA: TGTGCCAGCAGTAGGTCCTATGGCTACACCTTC
D gene: NA; V gene: TRBV28; clone size: NA; J gene: TRBJ2-7; CDR3 protein: CASSLFAAHASSYEQYF; CDR3 DNA: TGTGCCAGCAGTTTATTTGCTGCACACGCGAGCTCCTACGAGCAGTACTTC
D gene: NA; V gene: TRBV6-5; clone size: NA; J gene: TRBJ2-1; CDR3 protein: CASSKQGRGYNEQFF; CDR3 DNA: TGTGCCAGCAGTAAACAGGGTCGGGGCTACAATGAGCAGTTCTTC
D gene: NA; V gene: TRBV6-6; clone size: NA; J gene: TRBJ2-1; CDR3 protein: CANSYPRDSDNEQFF; CDR3 DNA: TGTGCCAACAGTTACCCCCGGGACTCGGACAATGAGCAGTTCTTC
D gene: NA; V gene: TRBV9; clone size: NA; J gene: TRBJ2-1; CDR3 protein: CASSYTGPNEQFF; CDR3 DNA: TGTGCCAGCAGCTACACCGGGCCGAATGAGCAGTTCTTC
D gene: TRBD1; V gene: TRBV9; clone size: NA; J gene: TRBJ2-7; CDR3 protein: CASSVTGSSYEQYF; CDR3 DNA: TGTGCCAGCAGCGTGACAGGGAGTTCCTACGAGCAGTACTTC
D gene: TRBD2; V gene: TRBV19; clone size: once; J gene: TRBJ2-1; CDR3 protein: CASSTSGLAPYPSYNEQFF; CDR3 DNA: TGTGCCAGTAGTACCTCGGGACTAGCGCCTTATCCCTCATACAATGAGCAGTTCTTC
D gene: NA; V gene: TRBV5-1; clone size: once; J gene: TRBJ2-7; CDR3 protein: CASSGEGFGEQYF; CDR3 DNA: TGCGCCAGCAGCGGCGAGGGGTTCGGCGAGCAGTACTTC
D gene: NA; V gene: TRBV7-2; clone size: NA; J gene: TRBJ2-7; CDR3 protein: CASSFELAGVYEQYF; CDR3 DNA: TGTGCCAGCAGCTTCGAATTAGCAGGGGTTTACGAGCAGTACTTC
D gene: NA; V gene: TRBV9; clone size: NA; J gene: TRBJ2-2; CDR3 protein: CASSVERGLGSGELFF; CDR3 DNA: TGTGCCAGCAGCGTAGAACGAGGGTTGGGTAGCGGGGAGCTGTTTTTT
D gene: NA; V gene: TRBV11-2; clone size: NA; J gene: TRBJ1-6; CDR3 protein: CASNGDSPLHF; CDR3 DNA: TGTGCCAGCAACGGAGATTCACCCCTCCACTTT
D gene: TRBD1; V gene: TRBV27; clone size: NA; J gene: TRBJ1-5; CDR3 protein: CASSAYRGPDQPQHF; CDR3 DNA: TGTGCCAGCAGCGCTTACAGGGGGCCGGATCAGCCCCAGCATTTT
D gene: TRBD2; V gene: TRBV6-5; clone size: NA; J gene: TRBJ2-1; CDR3 protein: CARNKGREWRNEQFF; CDR3 DNA: TGTGCCAGAAATAAGGGGCGGGAGTGGAGGAATGAGCAGTTCTTC
D gene: TRBD2; V gene: TRBV30; clone size: NA; J gene: TRBJ2-1; CDR3 protein: CAWTPGLAGVYEQFF; CDR3 DNA: TGTGCCTGGACCCCCGGGCTAGCGGGAGTATATGAGCAGTTCTTC
D gene: TRBD2; V gene: TRBV11-3; clone size: NA; J gene: TRBJ2-1; CDR3 protein: CASSLRTSGSVNEQFF; CDR3 DNA: TGTGCCAGCAGCCTGCGGACTAGCGGGAGTGTAAATGAGCAGTTCTTC
D gene: TRBD1; V gene: TRBV19; clone size: NA; J gene: TRBJ2-4; CDR3 protein: CASSILRGSLAKNIQYF; CDR3 DNA: TGTGCCAGTAGTATACTCAGGGGGTCGCTAGCCAAAAACATTCAGTACTTC
D gene: TRBD2; V gene: TRBV6-5; clone size: NA; J gene: TRBJ2-3; CDR3 protein: CASSRSGGEDTQYF; CDR3 DNA: TGTGCCAGCAGTCGTAGCGGGGGGGAGGATACGCAGTATTTT
D gene: TRBD1; V gene: TRBV2; clone size: NA; J gene: TRBJ2-5; CDR3 protein: CASSEAGQGGTQYF; CDR3 DNA: TGTGCCAGCAGTGAAGCGGGACAGGGGGGGACCCAGTACTTC
D gene: NA; V gene: TRBV7-8; clone size: NA; J gene: TRBJ2-2; CDR3 protein: CASSLQGLYTGELFF; CDR3 DNA: TGTGCCAGCAGCTTACAGGGGCTCTACACCGGGGAGCTGTTTTTT
D gene: TRBD2; V gene: TRBV2; clone size: NA; J gene: TRBJ2-1; CDR3 protein: CASTGLTSGRITVIGNEQFF; CDR3 DNA: TGTGCCAGCACGGGCTTGACTAGCGGGAGGATCACGGTAATCGGGAATGAGCAGTTCTTC
D gene: NA; V gene: TRBV29-1; clone size: NA; J gene: TRBJ2-1; CDR3 protein: CSVIFVLYNEQFF; CDR3 DNA: TGCAGCGTAATTTTCGTACTATACAATGAGCAGTTCTTC
D gene: NA; V gene: TRBV28; clone size: NA; J gene: TRBJ2-2; CDR3 protein: CASSLGGKNTGELFF; CDR3 DNA: TGTGCCAGCAGTTTGGGGGGAAAGAACACCGGGGAGCTGTTTTTT
D gene: NA; V gene: TRBV11-2; clone size: once; J gene: TRBJ1-5; CDR3 protein: CASSLGYNQPQHF; CDR3 DNA: TGTGCCAGCAGCTTGGGGTACAATCAGCCCCAGCATTTT
D gene: TRBD1; V gene: TRBV30; clone size: NA; J gene: TRBJ1-1; CDR3 protein: CAWIPTTGGGTEAFF; CDR3 DNA: TGTGCCTGGATTCCTACGACAGGGGGGGGCACTGAAGCTTTCTTT
D gene: NA; V gene: TRBV11-2; clone size: NA; J gene: TRBJ2-7; CDR3 protein: CASRKVGIPYEQYF; CDR3 DNA: TGTGCCAGCAGGAAAGTAGGTATCCCCTACGAGCAGTACTTC
D gene: NA; V gene: TRBV5-8; clone size: once; J gene: TRBJ2-2; CDR3 protein: CASSLVRGTGELFF; CDR3 DNA: TGTGCCAGCAGCTTGGTGCGGGGCACCGGGGAGCTGTTTTTT
D gene: NA; V gene: TRBV18; clone size: NA; J gene: TRBJ2-1; CDR3 protein: CASSLELASHNEQFF; CDR3 DNA: TGTGCCAGCTCCCTTGAACTGGCTTCGCACAATGAGCAGTTCTTC
D gene: NA; V gene: TRBV21-1; clone size: NA; J gene: TRBJ1-3; CDR3 protein: CASSRGRGRLAGNTIYF; CDR3 DNA: TGTGCCAGCAGCAGAGGTAGGGGGCGCTTGGCTGGAAACACCATATATTTT
D gene: NA; V gene: TRBV6-5; clone size: NA; J gene: TRBJ1-6; CDR3 protein: CASSPRTRRGLHF; CDR3 DNA: TGTGCCAGCAGCCCCAGGACCCGGAGGGGACTCCACTTT
D gene: NA; V gene: TRBV7-3; clone size: NA; J gene: TRBJ1-1; CDR3 protein: CASSLRPPGIAFF; CDR3 DNA: TGTGCCAGCAGCTTAAGGCCACCTGGGATAGCTTTCTTT
D gene: NA; V gene: TRBV2; clone size: NA; J gene: TRBJ1-5; CDR3 protein: CASSGPSNQPQHF; CDR3 DNA: TGTGCCAGCTCGGGCCCAAGCAATCAGCCCCAGCATTTT